The clone carrying this TCR beta chain was picked up one time. Its cognate antigen is unknown. Assay: immunoSEQ multiplex PCR; the TCRdb copy retains only in-frame clones and omits some. The sample lists around 940,000 clones; around three quarters were seen once. CDR1 and CDR2 (germline): SEHNR, FQNEAQ (reference sequence). This CDR3 contains 13 residues. Trimming stripped 1 base from V and 8 bases from J, with 8 bases between. This entry is derived from a study of shared clonotypes between healthy human individuals. Study-level points and caveats: An effect of sequencing depth on clonotype sharing among donors was expected.

V usage is TRBV7-9 and J usage is TRBJ1-4; D is uncertain. The source material was memory CD4+ T cells sorted from blood. Subset here: CD45RA-negative fraction. The receptor comes from a man aged 18 to 35 in good health. DNA for the CDR3: TGTGCCAGCAGCTTAGGGCAGTGGGAAAAACTGTTTTTT. This encodes CASSLGQWEKLFF.